This T cell receptor (beta chain) was found in a study of radiation and T cells in renal cell carcinoma. Indicated time point: blood 2 weeks post-SBRT. Treatment reported: 15 Gy SBRT to primary tumor, nephrectomy 4 weeks later. V was clipped by 9 bases and J by 2 bases; unmatched bases: 18. From germline, CDR1 is LNHDA and CDR2 SQIVND (reference sequence). CDR3 size: 18 residues. Measured with immunoSEQ multiplex PCR; TCRdb has only the in-frame clones, and not every one. The sample contains some 70,000 clones, roughly 87% of which appear only once. This sequence originates from a man aged 60 to 75 with renal cell carcinoma. The genes are TRBV19 and TRBJ2-5; 10 bases map to TRBD2. The material was blood, obtained from a patient whose treatment included radiotherapy and nephrectomy. CDR3 loop: CASADLSSGSARQETQYF. As DNA, the CDR3 is TGTGCCAGCGCCGACCTTTCTAGCGGGAGTGCACGGCAAGAGACCCAGTACTTC.